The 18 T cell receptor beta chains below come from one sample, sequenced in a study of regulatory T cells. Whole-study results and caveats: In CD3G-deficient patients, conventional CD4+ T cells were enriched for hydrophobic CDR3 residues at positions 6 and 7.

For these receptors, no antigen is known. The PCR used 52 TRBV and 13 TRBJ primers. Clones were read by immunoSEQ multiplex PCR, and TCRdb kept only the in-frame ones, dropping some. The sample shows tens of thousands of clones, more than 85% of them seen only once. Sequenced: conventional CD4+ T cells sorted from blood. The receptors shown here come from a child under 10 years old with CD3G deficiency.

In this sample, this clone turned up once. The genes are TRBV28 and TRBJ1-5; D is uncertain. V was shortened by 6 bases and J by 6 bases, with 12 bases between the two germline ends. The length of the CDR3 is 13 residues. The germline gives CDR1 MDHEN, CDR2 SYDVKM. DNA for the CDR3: TGTGCCAGCAGAGGGTCTTTGGTTCAGCCCCAGCATTTT. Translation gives CASRGSLVQPQHF.

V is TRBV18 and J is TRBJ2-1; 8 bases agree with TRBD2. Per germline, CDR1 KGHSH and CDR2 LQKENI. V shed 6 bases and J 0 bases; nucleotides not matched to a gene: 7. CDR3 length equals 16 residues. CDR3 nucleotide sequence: TGTGCCAGCTCGCTTACTAGCGGCCGCTCCTACAATGAGCAGTTCTTC. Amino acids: CASSLTSGRSYNEQFF.

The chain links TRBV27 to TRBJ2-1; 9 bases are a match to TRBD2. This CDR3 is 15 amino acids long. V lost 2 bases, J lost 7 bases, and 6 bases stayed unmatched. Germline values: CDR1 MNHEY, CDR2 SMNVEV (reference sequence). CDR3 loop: CASSLQGLAYNEQFF. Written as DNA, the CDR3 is TGTGCCAGCAGTTTACAAGGACTAGCGTATAATGAGCAGTTCTTC.

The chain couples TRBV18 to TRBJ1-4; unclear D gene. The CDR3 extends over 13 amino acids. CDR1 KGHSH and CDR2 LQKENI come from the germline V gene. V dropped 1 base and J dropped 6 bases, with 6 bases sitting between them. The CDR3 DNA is TGTGCCAGCTCACCACAGCAGCATGAAAAACTGTTTTTT. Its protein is CASSPQQHEKLFF. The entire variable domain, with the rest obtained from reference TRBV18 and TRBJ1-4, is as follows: NAGVMQNPRHLVRRRGQEARLRCSPMKGHSHVYWYRQLPEEGLKFMVYLQKENIIDESGMPKERFSAEFPKEGPSILRIQQVVRGDSAAYFCASSPQQHEKLFFGSGTQLSVL.

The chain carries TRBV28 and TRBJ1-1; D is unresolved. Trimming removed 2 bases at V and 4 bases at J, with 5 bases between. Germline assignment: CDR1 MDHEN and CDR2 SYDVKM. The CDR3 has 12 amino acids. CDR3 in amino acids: CASSLSLTEAFF. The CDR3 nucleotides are TGTGCCAGCAGTTTAAGTCTCACTGAAGCTTTCTTT.

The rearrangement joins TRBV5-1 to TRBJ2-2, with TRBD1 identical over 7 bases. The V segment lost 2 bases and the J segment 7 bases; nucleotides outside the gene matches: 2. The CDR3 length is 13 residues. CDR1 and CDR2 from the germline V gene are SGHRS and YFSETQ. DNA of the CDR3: TGCGCCAGCAGCTTTCAGGGGGACGGGGAGCTGTTTTTT. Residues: CASSFQGDGELFF.

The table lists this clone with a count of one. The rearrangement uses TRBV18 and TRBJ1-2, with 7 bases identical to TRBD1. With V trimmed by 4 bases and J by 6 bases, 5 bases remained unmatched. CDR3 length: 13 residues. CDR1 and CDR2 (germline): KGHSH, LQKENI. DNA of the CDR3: TGTGCCAGCTCACGACCAGGGGGTGATGGCTACACCTTC. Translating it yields CASSRPGGDGYTF.

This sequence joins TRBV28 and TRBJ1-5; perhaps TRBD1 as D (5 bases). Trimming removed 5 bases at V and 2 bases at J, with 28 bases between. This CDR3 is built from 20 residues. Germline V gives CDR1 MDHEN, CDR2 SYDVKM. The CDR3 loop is CASSLGRGRRGITGNQPQHF. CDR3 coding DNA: TGTGCCAGCAGTCTGGGCCGGGGGAGGAGGGGTATTACGGGCAATCAGCCCCAGCATTTT.

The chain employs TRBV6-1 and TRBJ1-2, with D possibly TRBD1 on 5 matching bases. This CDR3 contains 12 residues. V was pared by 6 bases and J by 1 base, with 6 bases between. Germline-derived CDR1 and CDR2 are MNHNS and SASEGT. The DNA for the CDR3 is TGTGCCAGCAGAGACAGTAACTATGGCTACACCTTC. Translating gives CASRDSNYGYTF.

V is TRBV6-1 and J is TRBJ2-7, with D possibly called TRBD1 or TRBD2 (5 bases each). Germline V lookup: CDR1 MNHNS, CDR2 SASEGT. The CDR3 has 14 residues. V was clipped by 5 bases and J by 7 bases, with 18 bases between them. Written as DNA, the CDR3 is TGTGCCAGCAGTTTCGGGGCGTCCCCCTGGGAGCAGTACTTC. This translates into CASSFGASPWEQYF.

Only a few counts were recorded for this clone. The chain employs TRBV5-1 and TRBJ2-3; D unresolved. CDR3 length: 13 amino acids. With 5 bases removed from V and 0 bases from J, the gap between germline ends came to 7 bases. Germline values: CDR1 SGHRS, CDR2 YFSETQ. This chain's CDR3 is CASSYTSTDTQYF. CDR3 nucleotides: TGCGCCAGCAGTTATACTAGCACAGATACGCAGTATTTT. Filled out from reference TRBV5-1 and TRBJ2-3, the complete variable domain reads KAGVTQTPRYLIKTRGQQVTLSCSPISGHRSVSWYQQTPGQGLQFLFEYFSETQRNKGNFPGRFSGRQFSNSRSEMNVSTLELGDSALYLCASSYTSTDTQYFGPGTRLTVL.

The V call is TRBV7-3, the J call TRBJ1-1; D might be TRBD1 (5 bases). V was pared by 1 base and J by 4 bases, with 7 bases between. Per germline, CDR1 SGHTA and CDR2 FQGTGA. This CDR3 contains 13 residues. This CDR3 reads CASSLIGGTEAFF. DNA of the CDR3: TGTGCCAGCAGCTTAATCGGGGGCACTGAAGCTTTCTTT.

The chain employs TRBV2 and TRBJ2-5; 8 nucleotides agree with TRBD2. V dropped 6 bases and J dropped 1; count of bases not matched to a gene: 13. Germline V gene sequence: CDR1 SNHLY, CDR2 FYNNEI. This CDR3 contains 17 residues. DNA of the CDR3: TGTGCCAGCAGCCAAGTCCGGTCTAGCGGGCCCCAAGAGACCCAGTACTTC. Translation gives CASSQVRSSGPQETQYF.

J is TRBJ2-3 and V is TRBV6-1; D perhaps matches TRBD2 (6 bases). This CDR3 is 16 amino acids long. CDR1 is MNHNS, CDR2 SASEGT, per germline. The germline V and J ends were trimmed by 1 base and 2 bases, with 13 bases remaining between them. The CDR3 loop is CASSEGSGPLTDTQYF. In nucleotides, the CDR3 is TGTGCCAGCAGTGAAGGGAGCGGGCCCCTCACAGATACGCAGTATTTT.

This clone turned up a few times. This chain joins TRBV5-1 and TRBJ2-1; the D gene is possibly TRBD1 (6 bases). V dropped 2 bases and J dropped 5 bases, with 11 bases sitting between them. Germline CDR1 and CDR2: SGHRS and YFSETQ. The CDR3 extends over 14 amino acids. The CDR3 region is CASSLPDSHNEQFF. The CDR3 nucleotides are TGCGCCAGCAGCTTACCGGACAGTCACAATGAGCAGTTCTTC.

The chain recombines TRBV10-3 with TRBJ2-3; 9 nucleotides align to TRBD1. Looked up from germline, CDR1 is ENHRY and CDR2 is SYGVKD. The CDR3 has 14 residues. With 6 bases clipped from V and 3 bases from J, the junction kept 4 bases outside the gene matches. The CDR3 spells CAIRDRGRTDTQYF. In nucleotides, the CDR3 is TGTGCCATCAGGGACAGGGGAAGAACAGATACGCAGTATTTT.

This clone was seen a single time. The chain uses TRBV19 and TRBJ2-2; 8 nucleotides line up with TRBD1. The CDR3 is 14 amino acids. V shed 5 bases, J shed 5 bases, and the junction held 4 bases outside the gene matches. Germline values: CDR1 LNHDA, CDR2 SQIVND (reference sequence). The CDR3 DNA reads TGTGCCAGTAGTTTCCGGACAGGGACCGGGGAGCTGTTTTTT. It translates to CASSFRTGTGELFF.

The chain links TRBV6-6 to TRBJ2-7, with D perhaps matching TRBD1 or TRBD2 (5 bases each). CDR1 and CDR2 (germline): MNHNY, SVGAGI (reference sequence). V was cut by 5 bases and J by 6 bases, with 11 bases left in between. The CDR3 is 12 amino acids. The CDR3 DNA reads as TGTGCCAGCAGTGGGGGACGGAGCGAGCAGTACTTC. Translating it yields CASSGGRSEQYF.